A single sample gave rise to the 12 T cell receptor beta chains below, sequenced in a study of T cell repertoires in aging, cancer and after chemotherapy. Rearranged V-D-J TRB sequences were amplified with a mixed TRB-A/B primer pool. TCRdb reanalysed the multiplex PCR reads using MiXCR and keeps one entry per CDR3 protein. The data show about 11,000 distinct CDR3 sequences, with approximately 29% seen just once and about 18% held by the top ten. Amplification of TCR beta used genomic DNA extracted from peripheral blood. Specimen: blood. The receptors shown here come from a human donor in good health. The donor label of this sample is uncertain.

This clonotype has more than one count but fewer than ten. The chain links TRBV5-4 to TRBJ2-1; maybe TRBD1 (5 bases). The CDR3 runs to 14 residues. Trimming stripped 2 bases from V and 5 bases from J, with 11 bases between. Per germline, CDR1 SGHNT and CDR2 YYREEE (reference sequence). The CDR3 nucleotides read TGTGCCAGCAGCTTACAGGTCGTAGACAATGAGCAGTTCTTC. This gives the protein CASSLQVVDNEQFF.

This rearrangement joins TRBV7-6 to TRBJ2-1, with 9 bases matching TRBD1. Germline CDR1 SGHVS, CDR2 FNYEAQ. Trimming took 3 bases from V and 5 from J; bases not matched to a gene: 5. This CDR3 is built from 15 residues. The CDR3 region has the DNA TGTGCCAGCAGCTTGGGGTGGACAGGGGACAATGAGCAGTTCTTC. Amino acid sequence: CASSLGWTGDNEQFF.

The sample holds a few counts of this clonotype. The CDR3 is CASSYFDQPSSYNEQFF. CDR3 nucleotides: TGTGCCAGCAGTTACTTTGACCAACCGAGCTCCTACAATGAGCAGTTCTTC. The chain has TRBV27 and TRBJ2-1, with D hard to call. Germline V gene data show CDR1 as MNHEY and CDR2 as SMNVEV (reference sequence). The CDR3 spans 17 residues. V was cut by 4 bases and J by 0 bases, with 16 bases left in between.

In its sample, this clonotype ranks as medium-sized. The CDR3 sequence is CASSDGGWTEAFF. The CDR3, as DNA: TGTGCCAGTAGTGACGGGGGGTGGACTGAAGCTTTCTTT. The rearrangement joins TRBV19 to TRBJ1-1; D perhaps matches TRBD1 (5 bases). The CDR3 loop spans 13 amino acids. Trimming stripped 5 bases from V and 5 bases from J, with 12 bases between. The V gene's germline CDR1 is LNHDA and CDR2 SQIVND (reference sequence).

Within the sample, this clonotype is medium-sized. This chain links TRBV6-5 with TRBJ2-7; no clear D gene. This CDR3 has 12 residues. CDR1 is MNHEY, CDR2 SVGAGI, per germline. V dropped 6 bases and J dropped 0 bases, with 6 bases sitting between them. CDR3 sequence reads: CASSRSSYEQYF. CDR3 bases: TGTGCCAGCAGCCGTAGCTCCTACGAGCAGTACTTC.

With regard to this clonotype: One base away lies a much larger clone, so this may be a sequencing read error. The chain is built from TRBV6-6 and TRBJ2-7; the D gene is possibly TRBD1 (6 bases). This CDR3 spans 14 amino acids. Germline assignment: CDR1 MNHNY and CDR2 SVGAGI (reference sequence). The CDR3 coding sequence is TGTGTCAGCAGTTACACAGGGAAGGGCTACGAGCAGTACTTC. Translation: CVSSYTGKGYEQYF.

Turning to this clonotype: A much larger clone differs from this one at a single base, so this may be a read error. This chain uses TRBV29-1 with TRBJ2-7, with a tentative D call TRBD2 (6 bases). Germline V gene sequence: CDR1 SQVTM, CDR2 ANQGSEA. CDR3 size: 14 residues. CDR3 loop: CSVEVTGEAYKQYF. The CDR3 DNA follows: TGCAGCGTTGAAGTAACGGGAGAGGCCTACAAGCAGTACTTC.

This clonotype has only one observation. The rearrangement links TRBV14 to TRBJ1-1, with D hard to call. Germline V gene sequence: CDR1 SGHDN, CDR2 FVKESK. The V and J ends lost 3 bases and 2 bases respectively, with 7 bases between them. The CDR3 consists of 13 residues. The CDR3, as DNA: TGTGCCAGCAGCCACGGTTTAAACACTGAAGCTTTCTTT. This gives the protein CASSHGLNTEAFF.

Only a few counts were recorded for this clonotype. V and J are TRBV24-1 and TRBJ1-5; 7 bases align to TRBD1. Germline V gene data show CDR1 as KGHDR and CDR2 as SFDVKD. V shed 4 bases, J shed 5 bases, and the junction held 7 bases outside the gene matches. This CDR3 is built from 15 residues. The chain's CDR3 is CATSDPGQVDQPQHF. As DNA, the CDR3 is TGTGCCACCAGTGACCCTGGACAGGTCGATCAGCCCCAGCATTTT.

The chain joins TRBV19 to TRBJ2-7, with D possibly matching TRBD1 (5 bases). Germline CDR1 and CDR2: LNHDA and SQIVND (reference sequence). The CDR3 loop spans 14 amino acids. V dropped 1 base and J dropped 1 base, with 8 bases sitting between them. CDR3 in DNA: TGTGCCAGTAGTATAGGCCAGGGATCCTACGAGCAGTACTTC. Residues: CASSIGQGSYEQYF.

This sequence joins TRBV5-1 and TRBJ1-6; maybe TRBD1 (5 bases). Trimming stripped 4 bases from V and 7 bases from J, with 15 bases between. From germline, CDR1 is SGHRS and CDR2 YFSETQ. This CDR3 comprises 15 residues. The CDR3 DNA reads as TGCGCCAGCAGCCCCGGGACGCCTACGAATTCACCCCTCCACTTT. Amino acids: CASSPGTPTNSPLHF.

The chain links TRBV5-1 to TRBJ1-2; TRBD1 agrees at 9 bases. This CDR3 has 17 amino acids. The germline V gene has CDR1 SGHRS and CDR2 YFSETQ. V was pared by 0 bases and J by 4 bases, with 10 bases of the junction left unmatched. The CDR3 sequence: CASSLGGQGPSSYGYTF. The CDR3 DNA is TGCGCCAGCAGCTTGGGGGGACAGGGACCGTCTAGCTATGGCTACACCTTC.